This T cell receptor beta chain was captured by sequencing in a study of blood T cell repertoires in COVID-19. Study-level background: Specimens from acute and convalescent COVID-19 originated in the United States, Italy and Spain. From T cells, B-cell-depleted T cells, or PBMCs came the material, which was cDNA or gDNA.

This CDR3 contains 11 residues. The V end lost 4 bases, the J end lost 15 bases, and 16 bases lay between the germline ends. Germline V gives CDR1 SQVTM, CDR2 ANQGSEA. Data came from immunoSEQ multiplex PCR; TCRdb stores just in-frame clones and leaves some out. The data hold under 200,000 clones, with about 84% observed a single time. The chain has TRBV29-1 and TRBJ2-1; a possible D gene is TRBD2 (6 bases). The sequence was obtained from a woman aged 25 to 39 with acute or convalescent COVID-19. What was sequenced was peripheral blood. CDR3 in amino acids: CSVGNRDSWFF. CDR3 DNA sequence: TGCAGCGTTGGAAACCGGGACTCTTGGTTCTTC.